The 32 T cell receptor beta chains reported below all come from one sample, sequenced in a study of blood T cell repertoires in COVID-19. Sequenced by immunoSEQ multiplex PCR; TCRdb stores in-frame clones only, minus some. This repertoire shows 80,000 or so clones, 82% found once; its top ten account for 10%. Sequenced: peripheral blood. The source of these receptors is a man aged 60 to 69 with acute or convalescent COVID-19.

The J gene is TRBJ1-5, the V gene TRBV4-2, with TRBD1 as a possible D gene (6 bases). Germline V gene sequence: CDR1 LGHNA, CDR2 YNFKEQ. This CDR3 comprises 14 residues. Trimming took 0 bases from V and 9 from J, leaving 12 bases between them. The CDR3 loop reads CASSQDGGQWPQHF. The CDR3 bases are TGTGCCAGCAGCCAAGATGGGGGCCAATGGCCCCAGCATTTT.

The V call is TRBV7-9, the J call TRBJ2-7, with 8 bases matching TRBD1. The V gene's germline CDR1 is SEHNR and CDR2 FQNEAQ (reference sequence). V shed 5 bases, J shed 6 bases, and the junction held 9 bases outside the gene matches. The CDR3 contains 14 residues. In DNA form, the CDR3 reads TGTGCCAGCAGCCCTCAGACAGGGGCGAGCGAGCAGTACTTC. Translating gives CASSPQTGASEQYF.

V usage is TRBV28 and J usage is TRBJ1-6; 9 bases agree with TRBD1. The CDR3 is 14 residues long. V trimming: 4 bases; J trimming: 10 bases; junction bases outside the gene matches: 5. Per the germline V gene, CDR1 is MDHEN and CDR2 is SYDVKM. The CDR3 region is CASSSPGQGSPLHF. The CDR3 nucleotides read TGTGCCAGCAGTTCTCCGGGACAGGGATCACCCCTCCACTTT.

The rearrangement links TRBV6-2 or TRBV6-3 to TRBJ2-7; the match to TRBD2 covers 11 bases. CDR3 length equals 15 residues. CDR1 is MNHEY and CDR2 is SVGEGT in the germline V gene. Losses at the gene ends were 4 bases for V and 6 bases for J; bases not matched to a gene: 8. The CDR3 DNA reads TGTGCCAGCAGTTCACAGACTAGCGGGAAGGGCGAGCAGTACTTC. Its protein product is CASSSQTSGKGEQYF.

The chain combines TRBV7-2 with TRBJ2-2; no definite D call. This CDR3 region has 14 residues. Per the germline V gene, CDR1 is SGHTA and CDR2 is FQGNSA. Trimming stripped 4 bases from V and 1 base from J, with 7 bases between. CDR3 sequence reads: CASSSQRNTGELFF. The CDR3 DNA reads as TGTGCCAGCAGCTCCCAGCGGAACACCGGGGAGCTGTTTTTT.

This clone was counted between two and nine times. J is TRBJ2-1 and V is TRBV11-3; 9 nucleotides match TRBD1. Germline lookup yields CDR1 SGHNT and CDR2 YENEEA. CDR3 length: 15 amino acids. V lost 3 bases and J lost 7; bases outside the gene matches: 7. The CDR3 DNA reads TGTGCCAGCAGCTTGAGGACAGGGGAACGAAATGAGCAGTTCTTC. Amino acids: CASSLRTGERNEQFF.

The genes are TRBV5-6 and TRBJ1-5; 9 nucleotides match TRBD1. Trimming at V came to 3 bases and at J to 6 bases, leaving 4 bases not matched to a gene. CDR3 length: 14 amino acids. The germline V gene has CDR1 SGHDT and CDR2 YYEEEE. The chain's CDR3 is CASSWGQGLQPQHF. CDR3 in DNA: TGTGCCAGCAGCTGGGGACAGGGTCTTCAGCCCCAGCATTTT.

This chain links TRBV19 with TRBJ1-1, with 9 bases fitting TRBD1. Trimming removed 5 bases from V and 6 bases from J; junction bases left unmatched: 4. CDR3 length: 13 residues. Germline V lookup: CDR1 LNHDA, CDR2 SQIVND (reference sequence). The CDR3 coding sequence is TGTGCCAGTAGTCCACAGGGGGCCTCTGAAGCTTTCTTT. It codes for CASSPQGASEAFF.

The chain recombines TRBV18 with TRBJ2-5; 14 nucleotides agree with TRBD2. The CDR3 runs to 19 residues. V trimming: 1 base; J trimming: 5 bases; junction bases outside the gene matches: 12. The V gene's germline CDR1 is KGHSH and CDR2 LQKENI. The CDR3 sequence is CASSPQMTSGGAGGETQYF. The DNA for the CDR3 is TGTGCCAGCTCACCACAAATGACTAGCGGGGGGGCCGGTGGTGAGACCCAGTACTTC.

The chain links TRBV5-4 to TRBJ2-1; D gene uncertain. V gave up 4 bases and J gave up 0 bases, with 11 bases separating them. The CDR3 has 15 residues. CDR1 and CDR2 from the germline V gene are SGHNT and YYREEE (reference sequence). CDR3 amino acids: CASSPWSSSYNEQFF. CDR3 sequence (DNA): TGTGCCAGCAGCCCGTGGTCTAGCTCCTACAATGAGCAGTTCTTC.

V is TRBV20-1 and J is TRBJ1-5; D gene uncertain. The germline gives CDR1 DFQATT, CDR2 SNEGSKA (reference sequence). The CDR3 covers 14 residues. V was clipped by 3 bases and J by 4 bases, with 13 bases between them. CDR3 DNA sequence: TGCAGTGCTAGTCGCCCCAGCGGGAATCAGCCCCAGCATTTT. Its translation is CSASRPSGNQPQHF.

The chain joins TRBV3-1 (or the pseudogene TRBV3-2) to TRBJ2-1, with 14 bases identical to TRBD2. The V segment lost 2 bases and the J segment 9 bases; nucleotides outside the gene matches: 9. This CDR3 spans 17 amino acids. CDR1 LGHDT and CDR2 YNNKEL come from the germline V gene (reference sequence). The CDR3 region is CASSQTGTSGRSTEQFF. CDR3 nucleotide sequence: TGTGCCAGCAGCCAAACCGGGACTAGCGGGAGAAGCACTGAGCAGTTCTTC.

The chain is built from TRBV15 and TRBJ2-7; 10 nucleotides align to TRBD2. Germline V gives CDR1 LNHNV, CDR2 YYDKDF (reference sequence). There are 14 residues in the CDR3. Germline trimming cut 6 bases from V and 1 base from J; bases unmatched to any gene: 3. CDR3 bases: TGTGCCACCAGAAGGACTAGCGGATCCTACGAGCAGTACTTC. This encodes CATRRTSGSYEQYF.

This clone was counted between two and nine times. The V call is TRBV24-1, the J call TRBJ2-1, with D possibly TRBD1 on 6 matching bases. The CDR3 is 16 residues long. V was shortened by 4 bases and J by 0 bases, with 12 bases between the two germline ends. In germline, CDR1 is KGHDR, CDR2 SFDVKD. The DNA of the CDR3 is TGTGCCACCAGTGAACTGGACAGTAGCTCCTACAATGAGCAGTTCTTC. Its translation is CATSELDSSSYNEQFF.

The chain carries TRBV27 and TRBJ2-1; 7 bases line up with TRBD1. The CDR3 runs 15 residues. Germline V gene sequence: CDR1 MNHEY, CDR2 SMNVEV (reference sequence). Unmatched junction bases numbered 5, after V lost 0 bases and J lost 6 bases. The CDR3 protein is CASSLSQTGTNEQFF. The CDR3 bases are TGTGCCAGCAGTTTATCGCAGACAGGGACCAATGAGCAGTTCTTC.

The chain employs TRBV19 and TRBJ2-5, with TRBD1 matching over 9 bases. J was trimmed by 5 bases and V by 6 bases; bases with no gene match: 4. CDR1 LNHDA and CDR2 SQIVND come from the germline V gene (reference sequence). The CDR3 consists of 13 residues. The CDR3 DNA reads TGTGCCAGTAGGAGGACAGGGGACGAGACCCAGTACTTC. As protein: CASRRTGDETQYF. Full variable domain (outside the CDR3, taken from reference TRBV19 and TRBJ2-5): DGGITQSPKYLFRKEGQNVTLSCEQNLNHDAMYWYRQDPGQGLRLIYYSQIVNDFQKGDIAEGYSVSREKKESFPLTVTSAQKNPTAFYLCASRRTGDETQYFGPGTRLLVL.

This clone was seen a single time. The chain recombines TRBV6-6 with TRBJ1-2; D may be TRBD1 (5 bases). CDR1 MNHNY and CDR2 SVGAGI come from the germline V gene (reference sequence). V was shortened by 2 bases and J by 4 bases, with 11 bases between the two germline ends. The CDR3 length is 14 residues. The CDR3 is CASSYAQESYGYTF. In nucleotides, the CDR3 is TGTGCCAGCAGTTACGCACAGGAGTCCTATGGCTACACCTTC.

This sequence joins TRBV7-2 and TRBJ2-5; no clear D. This CDR3 contains 11 residues. Germline values: CDR1 SGHTA, CDR2 FQGNSA. V was cut by 5 bases and J by 4 bases, with 5 bases left in between. This CDR3 reads CASSPRETQYF. CDR3 in DNA: TGTGCCAGCAGCCCCCGAGAGACCCAGTACTTC.

V is TRBV9 and J is TRBJ1-2, with D unresolved. Germline V gene sequence: CDR1 SGDLS, CDR2 YYNGEE. CDR3 size: 10 residues. The V and J ends lost 3 bases and 8 bases respectively, with 5 bases between them. The CDR3 loop is CASSGEGYTF. CDR3 in DNA: TGTGCCAGCAGCGGTGAGGGCTACACCTTC.

The chain employs TRBV5-1 and TRBJ1-1; 7 positions match TRBD1. CDR3 size: 16 residues. With V trimmed by 4 bases and J by 1 base, 10 bases remained unmatched. Per the germline V gene, CDR1 is SGHRS and CDR2 is YFSETQ. The CDR3 coding sequence is TGCGCCAGCAGCCAGGGGGGAGCCAGGGCGAACACTGAAGCTTTCTTT. Amino acids: CASSQGGARANTEAFF.

V is TRBV5-5 and J is TRBJ2-2; 11 bases agree with TRBD1. The V gene end was trimmed by 2 bases and the J gene end by 4 bases; junction bases not matched to a gene: 4. This CDR3 region has 16 residues. Germline-derived CDR1 and CDR2 are SGHKS and YYEKEE (reference sequence). In nucleotides, the CDR3 is TGTGCCAGCAGCTTCAAGGGACAGGGGGTCACCGGGGAGCTGTTTTTT. Amino acids: CASSFKGQGVTGELFF.

The gene calls are TRBV6-5 and TRBJ1-4; unclear D gene. CDR3 length: 14 residues. Germline CDR1 MNHEY, CDR2 SVGAGI. V was trimmed by 5 bases and J by 3 bases, leaving 10 bases between them. The CDR3 region is CASSPGGANEKLFF. Here the CDR3 DNA reads TGTGCCAGCAGTCCCGGCGGGGCTAATGAAAAACTGTTTTTT.

The chain joins TRBV11-2 to TRBJ2-3; unclear D gene. The CDR3 runs 13 residues. The V and J ends lost 6 bases and 4 bases respectively, with 11 bases between them. Germline lookup yields CDR1 SGHAT and CDR2 FQNNGV. The CDR3, as DNA: TGTGCCAGCAGTTATATTCTACCAGATACGCAGTATTTT. Its protein product is CASSYILPDTQYF.

This chain joins TRBV4-3 and TRBJ1-4, with 10 bases identical to TRBD1. The CDR3 sequence is 15 residues long. Germline assignment: CDR1 LGHNA and CDR2 YSLEER. V lost 4 bases and J lost 6; bases outside the gene matches: 5. The DNA for the CDR3 is TGCGCCAGCAGCCCAGACAGGGGGCGAGATGAAAAACTGTTTTTT. Translation: CASSPDRGRDEKLFF.

In this sample, this clone turned up a few times. Here the CDR3 reads CASSLPSGKSINEQFF. CDR3 sequence (DNA): TGTGCCAGCAGCTTGCCTAGCGGGAAGTCCATCAATGAGCAGTTCTTC. The gene calls are TRBV5-4 and TRBJ2-1, with 9 bases aligning to TRBD2. The CDR3 length is 16 residues. Germline V gene sequence: CDR1 SGHNT, CDR2 YYREEE (reference sequence). The V and J ends lost 1 base and 6 bases, in that order; junction bases with no gene match: 8.

This chain uses TRBV6-5 with TRBJ2-7; the D gene is possibly TRBD1 (5 bases). Trimming took 2 bases from V and 4 from J, leaving 18 bases between them. Germline assignment: CDR1 MNHEY and CDR2 SVGAGI. There are 16 residues in the CDR3. In DNA, the CDR3 is TGTGCCAGCAGTTACGGAGCAGGGCGCACAAAGTACGAGCAGTACTTC. Protein: CASSYGAGRTKYEQYF.

This chain connects TRBV19 to TRBJ2-1; the match to TRBD1 covers 7 bases. V shed 5 bases and J 10 bases; nucleotides not matched to a gene: 8. The germline CDR1 and CDR2 sequences are LNHDA and SQIVND (reference sequence). This CDR3 is built from 13 residues. CDR3 region: CASSPDRSPEQFF. CDR3 nucleotide sequence: TGTGCCAGTAGTCCGGACAGGAGTCCGGAGCAGTTCTTC.

The V call is TRBV15, the J call TRBJ1-5; a possible D gene is TRBD1 (5 bases). With 8 bases removed from V and 6 bases from J, the gap between germline ends came to 14 bases. The CDR3 has 13 residues. The germline CDR1 and CDR2 sequences are LNHNV and YYDKDF (reference sequence). The CDR3: CATGRGRGQPQHF. The CDR3 nucleotides read TGTGCCACCGGGAGGGGTAGGGGTCAGCCCCAGCATTTT.

V is TRBV13 and J is TRBJ2-5; TRBD1 matches 8 bases. V lost 5 bases, J lost 5 bases, and 16 bases stayed unmatched. Looked up from germline, CDR1 is PRHDT and CDR2 is FYEKMQ (reference sequence). This CDR3 has 17 residues. CDR3 DNA sequence: TGTGCCAGCAGCCCCCGATGGGACAGGCTCCCGGGGGAGACCCAGTACTTC. Protein sequence: CASSPRWDRLPGETQYF.

V is TRBV12-3 or TRBV12-4 and J is TRBJ2-2, with a possible D match to TRBD2 (5 bases). V lost 3 bases and J lost 7, with 9 bases in between. The length of the CDR3 is 13 residues. The CDR3 reads CASSFTGSGELFF. The CDR3 DNA reads as TGTGCCAGCAGTTTTACGGGGAGCGGGGAGCTGTTTTTT.

The J gene is TRBJ1-4, the V gene TRBV19; 7 bases match TRBD1. Germline V gene data show CDR1 as LNHDA and CDR2 as SQIVND (reference sequence). The V and J ends lost 4 bases and 8 bases, in that order; junction bases with no gene match: 4. The CDR3 extends over 13 amino acids. CDR3 loop: CASSKQGHEKLFF. The CDR3, as DNA: TGTGCCAGTAGTAAACAGGGGCACGAAAAACTGTTTTTT.

This clone is a singleton in its sample. This chain connects TRBV6-6 to TRBJ1-2; D gene ambiguous. Trimming removed 3 bases at V and 0 bases at J, with 8 bases between. In germline, CDR1 is MNHNY, CDR2 SVGAGI (reference sequence). CDR3 length: 14 amino acids. The CDR3 region has the DNA TGTGCCAGCAGTTATGCGACTCCTAACTATGGCTACACCTTC. Translation: CASSYATPNYGYTF.